The 10 T cell receptor beta chains reported below all come from one sample, sequenced in a study of cytomegalovirus exposure and HLA in healthy donors. The primer mix had 60 Vbeta and 13 Jbeta primers. Data came from immunoSEQ multiplex PCR; TCRdb stores just in-frame clones and leaves some out. This table has about 89,000 clones, 65% to 80% appearing once. Sequencing was carried out using PBMCs. The receptors were sampled from a man younger than 45 in good health and CMV-seropositive.

V usage is TRBV29-1 and J usage is TRBJ2-3; D is undetermined. Germline CDR1 is SQVTM and CDR2 is ANQGSEA. CDR3 size: 10 residues. Trimming shortened V by 4 bases and J by 6 bases, and 5 bases separated the two germline ends. CDR3 residues: CSVGVDTQYF. The CDR3 bases are TGCAGCGTTGGAGTGGATACGCAGTATTTT.

The chain couples TRBV18 to TRBJ2-4; 9 bases map to TRBD1. The CDR3 covers 16 residues. Per the germline V gene, CDR1 is KGHSH and CDR2 is LQKENI. With V trimmed by 6 bases and J by 8 bases, 14 bases remained unmatched. The CDR3 spells CASSTRIGTGSDIQYF. The CDR3 coding sequence is TGTGCCAGCTCCACGAGAATTGGGACAGGGAGTGACATTCAGTACTTC.

The CDR3: CATGLAGTDTQYF. Here the CDR3 DNA reads TGTGCCACCGGACTAGCGGGCACAGATACGCAGTATTTT. The chain recombines TRBV6-1 with TRBJ2-3; TRBD2 agrees at 10 bases. This CDR3 has 13 residues. J gave up 1 base and V 10 bases, and 2 bases lay outside the gene matches. The germline V gene encodes CDR1 MNHNS and CDR2 SASEGT.

This chain joins TRBV6-6 and TRBJ2-7, with TRBD1 as a possible D gene (6 bases). V gave up 6 bases and J gave up 6 bases, with 18 bases separating them. The germline V gene encodes CDR1 MNHNY and CDR2 SVGAGI (reference sequence). The CDR3 spans 14 residues. CDR3 sequence reads: CASSTGTSAVEQYF. Here the CDR3 DNA reads TGTGCCAGCAGCACAGGGACGTCGGCGGTCGAGCAGTACTTC.

This chain links TRBV29-1 with TRBJ2-1; 7 nucleotides line up with TRBD1. The CDR3 runs to 13 residues. J was trimmed by 7 bases and V by 1 base; bases with no gene match: 4. Germline values: CDR1 SQVTM, CDR2 ANQGSEA. The CDR3 sequence is CSVEGARGNEQFF. DNA of the CDR3: TGCAGCGTTGAAGGGGCCAGGGGGAATGAGCAGTTCTTC.

The chain employs TRBV4-3 and TRBJ2-1; 12 bases match TRBD2. This CDR3 comprises 15 residues. The germline gives CDR1 LGHNA, CDR2 YSLEER. The J segment lost 4 bases and the V segment lost 4 bases, leaving 2 bases of the junction unmatched. The CDR3 region is CASSRTSGGYNEQFF. CDR3 bases: TGCGCCAGCAGCCGAACTAGCGGGGGGTACAATGAGCAGTTCTTC.

The CDR3 reads CASKRQGSYEQYF. The CDR3 DNA sequence: TGTGCCAGCAAGCGACAGGGTTCCTACGAGCAGTACTTC. The chain carries TRBV27 and TRBJ2-7; TRBD1 aligns across 7 bases. Germline V gene data show CDR1 as MNHEY and CDR2 as SMNVEV (reference sequence). V lost 7 bases and J lost 1; bases outside the gene matches: 4. CDR3 length: 13 residues.

This clone was counted only a few times. The CDR3 is CASSLKTGVIGNSPLHF. The CDR3 region has the DNA TGTGCCAGCAGCTTAAAGACAGGGGTGATAGGTAATTCACCCCTCCACTTT. The gene calls are TRBV7-9 and TRBJ1-6; 8 bases match TRBD1. Trimming cost V 2 bases and J 6 bases; bases outside gene matches: 9. The CDR3 runs 17 residues. In germline, CDR1 is SEHNR, CDR2 FQNEAQ (reference sequence).

This clone was detected a few times. The same CDR3 is also encoded by other DNA sequences in this sample. The chain uses TRBV6-5 and TRBJ1-3; D gene ambiguous. V dropped 7 bases and J dropped 0 bases, with 4 bases sitting between them. Germline CDR1 is MNHEY and CDR2 is SVGAGI. The CDR3 loop spans 12 amino acids. CDR3: CASIGSGNTIYF. CDR3 in DNA: TGTGCCAGCATCGGCTCTGGAAACACCATATATTTT.

The DNA for the CDR3 is TGTGCCAGCAGTTCTGCCAGGGGGTCCCACTATGGCTACACCTTC. This encodes CASSSARGSHYGYTF. The rearrangement joins TRBV28 to TRBJ1-2; TRBD1 matches 7 bases. Unmatched junction bases numbered 8, after V lost 4 bases and J lost 3 bases. The CDR3 runs to 15 residues. The germline gives CDR1 MDHEN, CDR2 SYDVKM.